This T cell receptor beta chain originates from a study of control samples from healthy donors and cancer patients. Data came from immunoSEQ multiplex PCR; TCRdb stores just in-frame clones and leaves some out. The sample consists of some 71,000 clones, approximately 89% of them appearing once. Germline CDR1 and CDR2: SGHTA and FQGTGA. V dropped 1 base and J dropped 10; count of bases not matched to a gene: 24. The CDR3 is made up of 19 amino acids. The clonotype comes from a woman in her forties or fifties with head and neck cancer. The material sequenced was PBMCs. This chain connects TRBV7-3 to TRBJ1-2; 7 bases align to TRBD1. CDR3 region: CASSLRGGRSAEGAMNYTF. CDR3 bases: TGTGCCAGCAGCTTAAGGGGCGGGAGATCTGCGGAGGGGGCGATGAACTACACCTTC.